This TCR beta chain was observed in a study of beta chain features in type 1 diabetes. Overall study: Age and gender were similar between patients and healthy donors, as were cell yields. Examined across all samples were 90 million to 130 million sorted cells.

The germline gives CDR1 MNHEY, CDR2 SVGAGI. The CDR3 is 13 residues long. V was clipped by 6 bases and J by 4 bases, with 10 bases between them. This clone has more than one count but fewer than ten. What it recognizes is unknown. Overall study findings and caveats: There was a moderate but significant shortening of TCRB CDR3s in all four CD4+ subsets of Type 1 diabetes patients. Comparison showed that naive, central memory and Treg TCRB repertoires appeared more similar among patients than among healthy donors.

Sequenced material consisted of expressed TCRB transcripts (all of the isolated RNA was reverse transcribed). Data came from immunoSEQ multiplex PCR; TCRdb stores just in-frame clones and leaves some out. The sample yields roughly 230,000 clones, approximately 11% seen once. V and J are TRBV6-5 and TRBJ1-3; D gene unclear. The TCR was taken from a young man with type 1 diabetes. The specimen was naive CD4+ T cells from blood. The CDR3 protein is CASSDIYGNTIYF. Here the CDR3 DNA reads TGTGCCAGCAGCGACATCTACGGAAACACCATATATTTT.